A single sample gave rise to the 21 T cell receptor beta chains below, sequenced in a study of blood T cell repertoires in COVID-19. The assay was immunoSEQ multiplex PCR, and TCRdb's table has in-frame clones only and misses some. Here the sample spans 200,000 to 250,000 clones, roughly 85% being singletons. The sequencing input was PBMCs or T cells enriched from blood (not recorded which). These TCRs come from a woman between 40 and 55 years old with acute COVID-19.

The chain links TRBV7-2 to TRBJ2-7; 9 bases agree with TRBD2. This CDR3 comprises 16 residues. CDR1 and CDR2 from the germline V gene are SGHTA and FQGNSA. J gave up 3 bases and V 6 bases, and 12 bases lay outside the gene matches. This CDR3 reads CASSISGGSKYYEQYF. Written as DNA, the CDR3 is TGTGCCAGCAGTATTAGCGGGGGCTCCAAGTACTACGAGCAGTACTTC.

The count of this clone is one. This chain uses TRBV4-1 with TRBJ2-7; 9 bases agree with TRBD2. The ends lost 0 bases at V and 3 bases at J; junction bases unmatched: 3. This CDR3 is 15 amino acids long. Germline V gene data show CDR1 as MGHRA and CDR2 as YSYEKL. Here the CDR3 DNA reads TGCGCCAGCAGCCAAGAAAGCGGGGGGCTCTACGAGCAGTACGTC. Protein sequence: CASSQESGGLYEQYV.

The rearrangement uses TRBV5-6 and TRBJ1-5; 7 bases align to TRBD1. The CDR3 runs to 15 residues. Losses at the gene ends were 4 bases for V and 6 bases for J; bases not matched to a gene: 10. Germline-derived CDR1 and CDR2 are SGHDT and YYEEEE. DNA for the CDR3: TGTGCCAGCAGCACATACCAGGGGGATGCTCAGCCCCAGCATTTT. Translation gives CASSTYQGDAQPQHF. Based on the CDR3 plus reference TRBV5-6 and TRBJ1-5, the full variable domain is DAGVTQSPTHLIKTRGQQVTLRCSPKSGHDTVSWYQQALGQGPQFIFQYYEEEERQRGNFPDRFSGHQFPNYSSELNVNALLLGDSALYLCASSTYQGDAQPQHFGDGTRLSIL.

The V call is TRBV7-9, the J call TRBJ2-2; unclear D gene. V was cut by 10 bases and J by 4 bases, with 7 bases left in between. The CDR3 runs 11 residues. From germline, CDR1 is SEHNR and CDR2 FQNEAQ (reference sequence). The CDR3 here is CAKQSTGELFF. Written as DNA, the CDR3 is TGTGCCAAGCAAAGCACCGGGGAGCTGTTTTTT.

V usage is TRBV7-9 and J usage is TRBJ1-1; 9 bases map to TRBD1. Trimming took 5 bases from V and 1 from J; bases not matched to a gene: 2. There are 14 residues in the CDR3. Germline CDR1 SEHNR, CDR2 FQNEAQ (reference sequence). The DNA of the CDR3 is TGTGCCAGCAGCAGGGACAGGGCGAACACTGAAGCTTTCTTT. Encoded protein: CASSRDRANTEAFF.

The V call is TRBV12-3 or TRBV12-4, the J call TRBJ1-3; weak D call: TRBD1 (5 bases). This CDR3 spans 13 amino acids. The V end was cut by 3 bases, the J end by 13 bases, with 16 bases between. In nucleotides, the CDR3 is TGTGCCAGCAGTTTTCGACAGAGAGTGGGGATATATTTT. This codes for CASSFRQRVGIYF.

The chain uses TRBV6-1 and TRBJ2-3, with 12 bases identical to TRBD2. CDR1 MNHNS and CDR2 SASEGT come from the germline V gene. There are 16 residues in the CDR3. V lost 4 bases to trimming and J lost 1 base; unmatched junction nucleotides: 3. The CDR3 reads CASSARTSGGTDTQYF. DNA for the CDR3: TGTGCCAGCAGTGCAAGGACTAGCGGGGGCACAGATACGCAGTATTTT.

The chain has TRBV15 and TRBJ1-1, with D maybe TRBD1 (6 bases). The CDR3 contains 13 residues. Deletions cut 5 bases from V and 3 bases from J, with 10 bases between. Per the germline V gene, CDR1 is LNHNV and CDR2 is YYDKDF (reference sequence). The CDR3 bases are TGTGCCACCAGCCAGGGGTTTGACACTGAAGCTTTCTTT. It codes for CATSQGFDTEAFF.

This clone has a single count. The V and J genes are TRBV7-8 and TRBJ2-3; 7 bases agree with TRBD2. V dropped 5 bases and J dropped 0; count of bases not matched to a gene: 2. This CDR3 region has 14 residues. From germline, CDR1 is SGHVS and CDR2 FQNEAQ. The CDR3 reads CASSTTSSTDTQYF. CDR3 DNA sequence: TGTGCCAGCAGCACGACTAGCAGCACAGATACGCAGTATTTT.

The genes are TRBV12-3 or TRBV12-4 and TRBJ1-5, with 7 bases aligning to TRBD1. V dropped 6 bases and J dropped 5; count of bases not matched to a gene: 4. The CDR3 extends over 13 amino acids. CDR3 coding DNA: TGTGCCAGCAGCGACACAGGGGATCAGCCCCAGCATTTT. Translated, it gives CASSDTGDQPQHF.

The rearrangement links TRBV2 to TRBJ1-2; no definite D call. This CDR3 has 14 amino acids. The germline V and J ends were trimmed by 4 bases and 7 bases, with 16 bases remaining between them. The germline V gene encodes CDR1 SNHLY and CDR2 FYNNEI. The CDR3 nucleotides read TGTGCCAGCAGTGCATCGTCGGGGTACCGTGGCTACACCTTC. As protein: CASSASSGYRGYTF.

This clone was found many times. V usage is TRBV6-2 or TRBV6-3 and J usage is TRBJ2-2; possibly TRBD1 for D (5 bases). Per the germline V gene, CDR1 is MNHEY and CDR2 is SVGEGT. Trimming shortened V by 2 bases and J by 0 bases, and 13 bases separated the two germline ends. The CDR3 consists of 17 residues. This CDR3 reads CASSYASGFANTGELFF. The CDR3 bases are TGTGCCAGCAGTTACGCGTCAGGGTTCGCGAACACCGGGGAGCTGTTTTTT.

The chain combines TRBV18 with TRBJ2-5; D perhaps matches TRBD1 (6 bases). In germline, CDR1 is KGHSH, CDR2 LQKENI. The CDR3 has 12 amino acids. Trimming left V 5 bases short and J 3 bases short, with 7 bases between. The CDR3 coding sequence is TGTGCCAGCTCAAGGACAGAAGAGACCCAGTACTTC. Residues: CASSRTEETQYF.

The V gene is TRBV9, the J gene TRBJ2-1, with 10 bases aligning to TRBD2. The CDR3 consists of 15 residues. Germline loops: CDR1 SGDLS, CDR2 YYNGEE. The junction had 9 bases not matched to a gene; V was cut back by 3 bases and J by 9 bases. The CDR3 protein is CASSGDSGGAREQFF. In nucleotides, the CDR3 is TGTGCCAGCAGCGGCGACAGCGGGGGGGCCCGTGAGCAGTTCTTC.

The chain is built from TRBV3-1 (or the pseudogene TRBV3-2) and TRBJ1-1, with TRBD1 identical over 8 bases. The V segment lost 1 base and the J segment 4 bases; nucleotides outside the gene matches: 11. The CDR3 sequence is 17 residues long. Looked up from germline, CDR1 is LGHDT and CDR2 is YNNKEL (reference sequence). The CDR3 region has the DNA TGTGCCAGCAGCCAAGTGGAGGACAGGGAGAGGATCACTGAAGCTTTCTTT. It encodes CASSQVEDRERITEAFF.

The J gene is TRBJ2-3, the V gene TRBV12-3 or TRBV12-4, with no clear D. The V end lost 10 bases, the J end lost 1 base, and 12 bases lay between the germline ends. The CDR3 spans 13 residues. CDR3: CAISTVGTDTQYF. The CDR3 DNA follows: TGTGCCATTTCCACGGTAGGCACAGATACGCAGTATTTT.

This chain connects TRBV30 to TRBJ2-1; possibly TRBD2 for D (7 bases). Trimming stripped 2 bases from V and 1 base from J, with 12 bases between. Germline V gene data show CDR1 as GTSNPN and CDR2 as SVGIG (reference sequence). The CDR3 is made up of 15 amino acids. The CDR3: CAWSKGGVSYNEQFF. The DNA of the CDR3 is TGTGCCTGGAGTAAAGGGGGGGTTTCCTACAATGAGCAGTTCTTC.

This rearrangement joins TRBV29-1 to TRBJ1-1; no definite D call. The CDR3 covers 11 residues. The germline V and J ends were trimmed by 4 bases and 6 bases, with 9 bases remaining between them. From germline, CDR1 is SQVTM and CDR2 ANQGSEA. CDR3 sequence reads: CSVGSRAEAFF. The DNA for the CDR3 is TGCAGCGTTGGGTCAAGAGCTGAAGCTTTCTTT. Full variable domain (missing parts from reference TRBV29-1 and TRBJ1-1): SAVISQKPSRDICQRGTSLTIQCQVDSQVTMMFWYRQQPGQSLTLIATANQGSEATYESGFVIDKFPISRPNLTFSTLTVSNMSPEDSSIYLCSVGSRAEAFFGQGTRLTVV.

V is TRBV11-2 and J is TRBJ2-3; D not certain. V was trimmed by 3 bases and J by 3 bases, leaving 16 bases between them. CDR3 length equals 16 residues. The germline CDR1 and CDR2 sequences are SGHAT and FQNNGV. CDR3 loop: CASSFETRVATDTQYF. The CDR3 DNA reads as TGTGCCAGCAGCTTTGAGACCCGGGTTGCAACAGATACGCAGTATTTT. The variable domain in full, with the rest retrieved from reference TRBV11-2 and TRBJ2-3, is EAGVAQSPRYKIIEKRQSVAFWCNPISGHATLYWYQQILGQGPKLLIQFQNNGVVDDSQLPKDRFSAERLKGVDSTLKIQPAKLEDSAVYLCASSFETRVATDTQYFGPGTRLTVL.

This chain joins TRBV5-6 and TRBJ1-2; D is possibly TRBD1 (6 bases). V was clipped by 5 bases and J by 5 bases, with 19 bases between them. Germline CDR1 and CDR2: SGHDT and YYEEEE. CDR3 length equals 15 residues. The CDR3 loop is CASSQQGSLGYGYTF. In DNA, the CDR3 is TGTGCCAGCAGTCAACAGGGAAGTTTGGGGTATGGCTACACCTTC.

The chain couples TRBV4-1 to TRBJ1-4; D unclear. In germline, CDR1 is MGHRA, CDR2 YSYEKL. Trimming removed 2 bases from V and 10 bases from J, with 14 bases in between. The CDR3 runs 14 residues. The CDR3 bases are TGCGCCAGCAGCCAACCACAATCGGGGAGAAAACTGTTTTTT. Amino acid sequence: CASSQPQSGRKLFF.